The rows below give T cell receptor beta chains drawn from one sample of a study of T cell changes during pregnancy in multiple sclerosis. Measured with immunoSEQ multiplex PCR; TCRdb has only the in-frame clones, and not every one. This sample yields roughly 72,000 clones, of which 94% are seen a single time; less than 0.15% belongs to the top ten. The material sequenced was CD4+ T cells from peripheral blood mononuclear cells, taken after pregnancy. These receptors were taken from a female donor with multiple sclerosis, enrolled in a pregnancy study. CDR3s include the opening cysteine and the closing phenylalanine or tryptophan. Fields, in order: clone size, J gene, V gene, CDR3 length, D gene, CDR3 DNA, CDR3 protein. The D gene is left open where the match is weak. Size tells how often a clone was seen (once, few, many) or the class of an expanded clone, and some rows leave it out.

- | TRBJ2-3 | TRBV28 | 13 | TRBD2 | TGTGCCAGCAGTGGCGGGAGGACAGATACGCAGTATTTT | CASSGGRTDTQYF
- | TRBJ1-1 | TRBV5-1 | 15 | - | TGCGCCAGCAGCTTGGCCGGACCGGACAAGTCTGAAGCTTTCTTT | CASSLAGPDKSEAFF
- | TRBJ2-5 | TRBV5-4 | 16 | TRBD2 | TGTGCCAGCAGCTCTAAACTAGCGGGAGGAGGGGAGACCCAGTACTTC | CASSSKLAGGGETQYF
- | TRBJ2-1 | TRBV5-1 | 14 | TRBD2 | TGCGCCAGCAGCCCAGGACTAGCGAACAATGAGCAGTTCTTC | CASSPGLANNEQFF
- | TRBJ1-1 | TRBV29-1 | 13 | - | TGCAGCGTTGGAGCACAGAAGATCACTGAAGCTTTCTTT | CSVGAQKITEAFF
- | TRBJ1-2 | TRBV27 | 14 | - | TGTGCCAGTTCCGGGGGGGCCATTTCGGATGGCTACACCTTC | CASSGGAISDGYTF
few | TRBJ2-1 | TRBV7-8 | 16 | TRBD2 | TGTGCCAGCAGCTTTTTTAGCGGGATAAGGTACAATGAGCAGTTCTTC | CASSFFSGIRYNEQFF
- | TRBJ2-1 | TRBV28 | 15 | TRBD1 | TGTGCCAGCAACGACCAGGGGGCGACCTACAATGAGCAGTTCTTC | CASNDQGATYNEQFF
- | TRBJ1-3 | TRBV9 | 14 | - | TGTGCCAGCAGCGTAGGTGCAGGGATAAACACCATATATTTT | CASSVGAGINTIYF
- | TRBJ1-5 | TRBV16 | 14 | - | TGTGCCAGCAGCCAGGCAGGGTGGGTTCAGCCCCAGCATTTT | CASSQAGWVQPQHF
- | TRBJ1-1 | TRBV2 | 13 | TRBD1 | TGTGCCAGCAGGACAGGGAGGAACACTGAAGCTTTCTTT | CASRTGRNTEAFF
- | TRBJ2-7 | TRBV27 | 14 | - | TGTGCCAGCAGTTCGACTAGACTTACCTACGAGCAGTACTTC | CASSSTRLTYEQYF
- | TRBJ2-7 | TRBV9 | 17 | TRBD2 | TGTGCCAGCAGCCCTTACGGGGTAGCGGGAGAGGCCTACGAGCAGTACTTC | CASSPYGVAGEAYEQYF
- | TRBJ2-3 | TRBV5-1 | 15 | - | TGCGCCAGCAGCTTGCACAGGGCGTCGACAGATACGCAGTATTTT | CASSLHRASTDTQYF
- | TRBJ2-4 | TRBV10-3 | 15 | - | TGTGCCATCAGTGAAGTGGGCGGAGGGAGAAACATTCAGTACTTC | CAISEVGGGRNIQYF
- | TRBJ2-7 | TRBV7-2 | 15 | - | TGTGCCAGCAGCCTACAAGTAGGGCAAAGGGGGTTGCAGTACTTC | CASSLQVGQRGLQYF
- | TRBJ2-1 | TRBV6-5 | 15 | TRBD1 | TGTGCCAGCAGAATAGACAGGGAGTTCCTCAATGAGCAGTTCTTC | CASRIDREFLNEQFF
once | TRBJ1-4 | TRBV2 | 13 | - | TGTGCCAGCGGGAGTGGTCGGGAGGAAAAACTGTTTTTT | CASGSGREEKLFF
- | TRBJ2-7 | TRBV6-6 | 15 | - | TGTGCCAGCAGTTACACCCGGGACTTACACTACGAGCAGTACTTC | CASSYTRDLHYEQYF
- | TRBJ2-7 | TRBV19 | 16 | TRBD1 | TGTGCCAGTAGTATCGGGACAGCCTCCCCATCCTACGAGCAGTACTTC | CASSIGTASPSYEQYF
- | TRBJ2-5 | TRBV7-2 | 15 | TRBD1 | TGTGCCAGCAGCTTAGGGAGGACAGGGGGGGAGACCCAGTACTTC | CASSLGRTGGETQYF
- | TRBJ1-1 | TRBV19 | 14 | - | TGTGCCAGTAGGGACGGGACACTGAACACTGAAGCTTTCTTT | CASRDGTLNTEAFF
- | TRBJ2-1 | TRBV15 | 15 | - | TGTGCCACCAGCAGAGGTGGGGGCGGCTACAATGAGCAGTTCTTC | CATSRGGGGYNEQFF
once | TRBJ2-3 | TRBV28 | 14 | TRBD1 | TGTGCCAGCAGTCGACAGGGCCAAACAGATACGCAGTATTTT | CASSRQGQTDTQYF
- | TRBJ2-1 | TRBV28 | 14 | TRBD2 | TGTGCCAGCAGCCTAGGGACTATAGTCCATGAGCAGTTCTTC | CASSLGTIVHEQFF
- | TRBJ2-7 | TRBV6-5 | 12 | - | TGTGCCAGCAGTTACACGCTATACGAGCAGTACTTC | CASSYTLYEQYF
- | TRBJ1-5 | TRBV9 | 15 | - | TGTGCCAGCAGCGTGGGTACAGCCGAAAATCAGCCCCAGCATTTT | CASSVGTAENQPQHF
- | TRBJ2-5 | TRBV11-1 | 17 | TRBD2 | TGTGCCAGCAGCCTACTAGCGGGAGGGGGGTACCAAGAGACCCAGTACTTC | CASSLLAGGGYQETQYF
- | TRBJ2-1 | TRBV10-3 | 13 | TRBD2 | TGTGCCATCACAACTAGCGGGAGCAATGAGCAGTTCTTC | CAITTSGSNEQFF
- | TRBJ1-4 | TRBV7-9 | 14 | - | TGTGCCAGCAGCTGGGGGGGAAATAATGAAAAACTGTTTTTT | CASSWGGNNEKLFF
- | TRBJ2-2 | TRBV5-1 | 14 | - | TGCGCCAGCAGCCTCGGAGGGGTATGGGGGGAGCTGTTTTTT | CASSLGGVWGELFF
- | TRBJ1-1 | TRBV5-4 | 11 | TRBD1 | TGTGCCAGCAGCTCGGACAGGGGAGCTTTCTTT | CASSSDRGAFF